The clone carrying this TCR beta chain was counted ten times or more. Its antigen remains unknown. This sample is drawn from a study of neurological immune-mediated disorders. General study points: Expanded clones shared no identical CDR3 amino acid sequences across subjects, which suggested private TCR-beta repertoires in all groups.

The CDR3 totals 14 residues. Germline V lookup: CDR1 SQVTM, CDR2 ANQGSEA. The V and J ends lost 1 base and 2 bases respectively, with 10 bases between them. The authors produced cDNA by 5'RACE using 10-nucleotide random UMIs. Each CDR3 protein is one row after TCRdb ran MiXCR on the 5' RACE reads. This table holds approximately 89,000 distinct CDR3 sequences, around 14% found once. Time point here: longitudinal time-point 2. Source material: PBMCs. The chain joins TRBV29-1 to TRBJ2-3; possibly TRBD1 for D (5 bases). This TCR came from a female donor with HTLV-1-associated myelopathy (HAM/TSP). The CDR3 DNA is TGCAGCGTTGAAGGACAGTCCCACACAGATACGCAGTATTTT. Translating it yields CSVEGQSHTDTQYF.